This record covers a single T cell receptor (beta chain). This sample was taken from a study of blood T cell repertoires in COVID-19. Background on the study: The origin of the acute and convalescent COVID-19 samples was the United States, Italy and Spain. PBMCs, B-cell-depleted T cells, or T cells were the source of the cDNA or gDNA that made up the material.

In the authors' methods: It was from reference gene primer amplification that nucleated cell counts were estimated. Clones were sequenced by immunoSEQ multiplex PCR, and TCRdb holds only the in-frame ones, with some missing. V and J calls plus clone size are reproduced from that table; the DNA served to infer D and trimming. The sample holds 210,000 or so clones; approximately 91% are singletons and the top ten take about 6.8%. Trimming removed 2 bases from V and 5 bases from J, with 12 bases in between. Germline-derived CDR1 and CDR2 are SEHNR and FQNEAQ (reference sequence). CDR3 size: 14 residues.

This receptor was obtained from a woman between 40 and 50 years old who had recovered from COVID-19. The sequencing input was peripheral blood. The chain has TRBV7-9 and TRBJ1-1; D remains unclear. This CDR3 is CASSLTLAGTEAFF. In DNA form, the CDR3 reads TGTGCCAGCAGCTTAACCCTTGCGGGAACTGAAGCTTTCTTT.